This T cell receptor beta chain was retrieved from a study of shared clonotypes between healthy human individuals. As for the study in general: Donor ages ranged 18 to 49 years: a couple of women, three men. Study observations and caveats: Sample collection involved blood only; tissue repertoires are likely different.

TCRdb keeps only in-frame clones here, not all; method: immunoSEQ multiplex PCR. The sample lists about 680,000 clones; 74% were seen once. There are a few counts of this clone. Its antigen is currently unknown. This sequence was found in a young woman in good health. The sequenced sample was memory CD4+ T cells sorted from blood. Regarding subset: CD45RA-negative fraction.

The DNA of the CDR3 is TGTGCCAGCAGCTTCCAGGGGGCGGCGGGCACTGAAGCTTTCTTT. It translates to CASSFQGAAGTEAFF. V gene TRBV9 combines with J gene TRBJ1-1; 8 positions agree with TRBD1. Per germline, CDR1 SGDLS and CDR2 YYNGEE. J lost 4 bases, V lost 4 bases, and 9 bases had no gene match. The CDR3 contains 15 residues. Combining the CDR3 with reference TRBV9 and TRBJ1-1 gives the whole variable domain DSGVTQTPKHLITATGQRVTLRCSPRSGDLSVYWYQQSLDQGLQFLIQYYNGEERAKGNILERFSAQQFPDLHSELNLSSLELGDSALYFCASSFQGAAGTEAFFGQGTRLTVV.